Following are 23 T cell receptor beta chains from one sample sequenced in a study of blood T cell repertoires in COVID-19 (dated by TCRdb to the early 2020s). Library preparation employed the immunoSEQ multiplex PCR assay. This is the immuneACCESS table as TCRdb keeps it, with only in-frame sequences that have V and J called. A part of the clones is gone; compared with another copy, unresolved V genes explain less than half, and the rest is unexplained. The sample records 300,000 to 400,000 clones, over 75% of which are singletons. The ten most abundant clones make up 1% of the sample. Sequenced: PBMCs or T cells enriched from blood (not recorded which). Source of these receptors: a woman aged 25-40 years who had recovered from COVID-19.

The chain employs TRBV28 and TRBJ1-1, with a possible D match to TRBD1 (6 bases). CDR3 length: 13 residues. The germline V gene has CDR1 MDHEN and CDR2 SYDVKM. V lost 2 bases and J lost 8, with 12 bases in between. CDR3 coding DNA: TGTGCCAGCAGTTTAACGCGGCAGGGGGAAGCTTTCTTT. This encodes CASSLTRQGEAFF.

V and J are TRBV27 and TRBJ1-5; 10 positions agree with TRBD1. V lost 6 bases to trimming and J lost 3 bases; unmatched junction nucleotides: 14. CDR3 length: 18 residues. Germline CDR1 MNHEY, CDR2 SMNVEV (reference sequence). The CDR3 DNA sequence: TGTGCCAGCAGCTACTATAACGGGACAGGGGTTTTCAATCAGCCCCAGCATTTT. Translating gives CASSYYNGTGVFNQPQHF.

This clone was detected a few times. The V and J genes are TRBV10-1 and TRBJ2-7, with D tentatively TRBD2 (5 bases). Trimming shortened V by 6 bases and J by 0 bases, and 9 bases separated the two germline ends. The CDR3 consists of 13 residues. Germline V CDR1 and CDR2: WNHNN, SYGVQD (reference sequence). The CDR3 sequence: CASSEGFSYEQYF. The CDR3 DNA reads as TGCGCCAGCAGCGAGGGCTTCTCCTACGAGCAGTACTTC.

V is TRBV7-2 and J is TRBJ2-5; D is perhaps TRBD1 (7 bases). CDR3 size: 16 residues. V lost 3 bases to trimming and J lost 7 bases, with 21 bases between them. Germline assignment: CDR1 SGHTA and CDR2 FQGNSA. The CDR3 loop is CASSLGVGGGRGTQYF. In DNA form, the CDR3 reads TGTGCCAGCAGCTTGGGGGTAGGAGGGGGCCGAGGGACCCAGTACTTC.

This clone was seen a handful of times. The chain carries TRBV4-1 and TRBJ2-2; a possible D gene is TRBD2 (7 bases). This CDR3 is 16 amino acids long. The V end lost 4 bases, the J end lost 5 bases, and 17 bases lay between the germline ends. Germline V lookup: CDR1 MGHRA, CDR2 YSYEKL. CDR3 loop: CASSRMGGARTGELFF. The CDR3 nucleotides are TGCGCCAGCAGCCGCATGGGGGGGGCCAGAACCGGGGAGCTGTTTTTT.

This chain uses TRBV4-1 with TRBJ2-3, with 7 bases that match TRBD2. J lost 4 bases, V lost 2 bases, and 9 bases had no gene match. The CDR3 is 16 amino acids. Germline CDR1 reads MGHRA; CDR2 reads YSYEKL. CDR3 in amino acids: CASSQPETSSPDTQYF. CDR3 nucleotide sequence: TGCGCCAGCAGCCAACCCGAGACTAGCTCTCCAGATACGCAGTATTTT.

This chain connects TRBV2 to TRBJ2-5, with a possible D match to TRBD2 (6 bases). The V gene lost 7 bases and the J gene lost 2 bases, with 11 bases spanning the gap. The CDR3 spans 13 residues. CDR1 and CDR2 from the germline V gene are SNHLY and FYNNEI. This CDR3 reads CASTETRQETQYF. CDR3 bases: TGTGCCAGCACAGAGACTAGACAAGAGACCCAGTACTTC. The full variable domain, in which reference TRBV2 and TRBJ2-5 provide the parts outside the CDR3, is EPEVTQTPSHQVTQMGQEVILRCVPISNHLYFYWYRQILGQKVEFLVSFYNNEISEKSEIFDDQFSVERPDGSNFTLKIRSTKLEDSAMYFCASTETRQETQYFGPGTRLLVL.

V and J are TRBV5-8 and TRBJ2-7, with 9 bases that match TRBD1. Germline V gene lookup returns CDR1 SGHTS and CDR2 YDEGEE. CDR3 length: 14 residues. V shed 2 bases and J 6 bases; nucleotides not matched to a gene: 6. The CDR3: CASSLRGQGGEQYF. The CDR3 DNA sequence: TGTGCCAGCAGCTTACGGGGACAGGGAGGCGAGCAGTACTTC.

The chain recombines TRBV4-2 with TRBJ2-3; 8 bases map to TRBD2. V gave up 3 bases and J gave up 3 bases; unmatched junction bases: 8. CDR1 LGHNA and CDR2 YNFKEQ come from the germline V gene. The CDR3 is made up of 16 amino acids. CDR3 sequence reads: CASSQAGGALTDTQYF. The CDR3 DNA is TGTGCCAGCAGCCAGGCCGGGGGGGCCCTAACAGATACGCAGTATTTT.

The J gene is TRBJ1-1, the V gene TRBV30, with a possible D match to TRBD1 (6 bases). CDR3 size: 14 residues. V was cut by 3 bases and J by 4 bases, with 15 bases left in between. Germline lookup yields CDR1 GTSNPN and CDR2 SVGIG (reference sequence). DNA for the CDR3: TGTGCCTGGAGCCTTTCAGGGGCGGGCACTGAAGCTTTCTTT. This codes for CAWSLSGAGTEAFF.

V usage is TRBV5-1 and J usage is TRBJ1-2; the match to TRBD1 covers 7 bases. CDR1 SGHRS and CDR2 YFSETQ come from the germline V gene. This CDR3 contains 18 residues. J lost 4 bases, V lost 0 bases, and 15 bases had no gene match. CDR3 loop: CASSLGAFTGDLIYGYTF. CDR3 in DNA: TGCGCCAGCAGCTTGGGGGCCTTCACAGGGGATCTCATCTATGGCTACACCTTC.

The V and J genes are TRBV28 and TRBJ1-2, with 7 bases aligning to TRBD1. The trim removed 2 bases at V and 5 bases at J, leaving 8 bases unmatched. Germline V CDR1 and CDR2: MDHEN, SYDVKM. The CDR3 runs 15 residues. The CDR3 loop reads CASSLVSTGAYGYTF. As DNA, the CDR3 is TGTGCCAGCAGTTTAGTCAGCACAGGGGCGTATGGCTACACCTTC.

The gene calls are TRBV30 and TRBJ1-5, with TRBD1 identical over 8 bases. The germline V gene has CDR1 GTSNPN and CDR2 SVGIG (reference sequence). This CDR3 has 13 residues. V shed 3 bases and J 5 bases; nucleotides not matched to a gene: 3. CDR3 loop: CAWSTTGDQPQHF. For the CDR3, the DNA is TGTGCCTGGAGCACGACAGGGGATCAGCCCCAGCATTTT.

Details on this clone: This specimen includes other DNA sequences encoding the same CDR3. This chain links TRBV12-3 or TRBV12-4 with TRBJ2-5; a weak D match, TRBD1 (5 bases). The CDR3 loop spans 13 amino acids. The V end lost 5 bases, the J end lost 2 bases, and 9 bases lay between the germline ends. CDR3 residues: CASSQGFQETQYF. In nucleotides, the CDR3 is TGTGCCAGCAGTCAGGGATTTCAAGAGACCCAGTACTTC.

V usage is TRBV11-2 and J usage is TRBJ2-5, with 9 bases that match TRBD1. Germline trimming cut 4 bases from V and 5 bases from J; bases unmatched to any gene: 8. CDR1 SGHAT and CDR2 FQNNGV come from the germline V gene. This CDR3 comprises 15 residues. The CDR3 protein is CASSYGQGRRETQYF. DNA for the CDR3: TGTGCCAGCAGCTACGGACAGGGGAGGCGCGAGACCCAGTACTTC.

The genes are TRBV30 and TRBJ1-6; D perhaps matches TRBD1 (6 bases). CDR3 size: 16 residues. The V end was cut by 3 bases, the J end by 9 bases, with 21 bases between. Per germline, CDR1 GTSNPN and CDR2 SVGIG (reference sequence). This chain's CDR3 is CAWRPILRGGGSPLHF. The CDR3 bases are TGTGCCTGGAGGCCAATCCTGAGAGGGGGTGGTTCACCCCTCCACTTT.

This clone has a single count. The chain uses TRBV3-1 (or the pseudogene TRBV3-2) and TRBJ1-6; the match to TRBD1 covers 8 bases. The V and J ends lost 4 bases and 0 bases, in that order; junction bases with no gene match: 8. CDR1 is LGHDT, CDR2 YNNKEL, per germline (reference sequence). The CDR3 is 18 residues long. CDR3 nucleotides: TGTGCCAGCAGCCCCCTGCAGGGGGCCAACTCCTATAATTCACCCCTCCACTTT. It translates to CASSPLQGANSYNSPLHF.

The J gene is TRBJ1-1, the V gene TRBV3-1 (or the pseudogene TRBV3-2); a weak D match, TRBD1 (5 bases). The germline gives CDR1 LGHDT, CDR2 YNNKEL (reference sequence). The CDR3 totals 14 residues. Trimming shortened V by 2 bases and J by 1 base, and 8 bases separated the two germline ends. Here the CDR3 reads CASSQRGGNTEAFF. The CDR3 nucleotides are TGTGCCAGCAGCCAACGGGGGGGGAACACTGAAGCTTTCTTT.

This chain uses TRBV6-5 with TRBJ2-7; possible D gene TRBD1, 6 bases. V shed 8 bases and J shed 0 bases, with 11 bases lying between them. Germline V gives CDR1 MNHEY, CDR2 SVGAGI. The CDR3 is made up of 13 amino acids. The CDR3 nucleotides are TGTGCCAGCCGGACAGTAAACTCCTACGAGCAGTACTTC. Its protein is CASRTVNSYEQYF.

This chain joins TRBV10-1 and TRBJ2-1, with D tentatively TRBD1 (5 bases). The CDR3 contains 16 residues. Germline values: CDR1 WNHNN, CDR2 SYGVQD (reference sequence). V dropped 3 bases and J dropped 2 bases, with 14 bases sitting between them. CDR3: CASSDSLGPAYNEQFF. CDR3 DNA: TGCGCCAGCAGTGATAGTTTGGGGCCCGCCTACAATGAGCAGTTCTTC.

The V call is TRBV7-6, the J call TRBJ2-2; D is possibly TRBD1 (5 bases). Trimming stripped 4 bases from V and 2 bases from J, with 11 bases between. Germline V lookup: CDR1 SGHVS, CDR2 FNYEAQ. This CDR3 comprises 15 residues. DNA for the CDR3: TGTGCCAGCAGCTCTTCGACAGTAAACACCGGGGAGCTGTTTTTT. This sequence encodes CASSSSTVNTGELFF. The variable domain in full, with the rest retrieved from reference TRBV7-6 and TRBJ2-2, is GAGVSQSPRYKVTKRGQDVALRCDPISGHVSLYWYRQALGQGPEFLTYFNYEAQQDKSGLPNDRFSAERPEGSISTLTIQRTEQRDSAMYRCASSSSTVNTGELFFGEGSRLTVL.

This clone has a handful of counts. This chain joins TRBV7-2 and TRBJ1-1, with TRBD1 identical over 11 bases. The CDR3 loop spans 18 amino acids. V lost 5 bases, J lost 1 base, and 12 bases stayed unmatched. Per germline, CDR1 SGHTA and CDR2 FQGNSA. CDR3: CASSRSPGQGGGNTEAFF. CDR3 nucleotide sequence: TGTGCCAGCAGCAGATCACCGGGACAGGGGGGTGGGAACACTGAAGCTTTCTTT.

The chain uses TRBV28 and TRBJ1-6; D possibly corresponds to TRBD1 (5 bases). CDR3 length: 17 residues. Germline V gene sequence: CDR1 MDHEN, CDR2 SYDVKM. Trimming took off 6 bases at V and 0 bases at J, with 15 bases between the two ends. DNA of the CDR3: TGTGCCAGCAGCTACACAGGATTCAGCTCCTATAATTCACCCCTCCACTTT. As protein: CASSYTGFSSYNSPLHF.